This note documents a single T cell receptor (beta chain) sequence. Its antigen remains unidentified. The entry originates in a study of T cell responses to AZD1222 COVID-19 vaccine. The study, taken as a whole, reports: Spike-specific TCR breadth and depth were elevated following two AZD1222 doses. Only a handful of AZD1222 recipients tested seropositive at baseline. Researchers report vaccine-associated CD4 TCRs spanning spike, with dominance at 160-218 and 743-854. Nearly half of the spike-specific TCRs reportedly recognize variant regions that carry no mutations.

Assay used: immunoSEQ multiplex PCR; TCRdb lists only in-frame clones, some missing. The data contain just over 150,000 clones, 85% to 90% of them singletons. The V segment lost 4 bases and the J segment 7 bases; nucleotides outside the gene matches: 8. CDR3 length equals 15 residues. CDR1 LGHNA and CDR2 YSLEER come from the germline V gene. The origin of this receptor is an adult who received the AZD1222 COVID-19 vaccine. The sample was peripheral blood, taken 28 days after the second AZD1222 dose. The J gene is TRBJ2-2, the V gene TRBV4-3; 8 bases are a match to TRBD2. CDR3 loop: CASSRRLAWDGELFF. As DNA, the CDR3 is TGCGCCAGCAGCCGACGACTAGCGTGGGACGGGGAGCTGTTTTTT.